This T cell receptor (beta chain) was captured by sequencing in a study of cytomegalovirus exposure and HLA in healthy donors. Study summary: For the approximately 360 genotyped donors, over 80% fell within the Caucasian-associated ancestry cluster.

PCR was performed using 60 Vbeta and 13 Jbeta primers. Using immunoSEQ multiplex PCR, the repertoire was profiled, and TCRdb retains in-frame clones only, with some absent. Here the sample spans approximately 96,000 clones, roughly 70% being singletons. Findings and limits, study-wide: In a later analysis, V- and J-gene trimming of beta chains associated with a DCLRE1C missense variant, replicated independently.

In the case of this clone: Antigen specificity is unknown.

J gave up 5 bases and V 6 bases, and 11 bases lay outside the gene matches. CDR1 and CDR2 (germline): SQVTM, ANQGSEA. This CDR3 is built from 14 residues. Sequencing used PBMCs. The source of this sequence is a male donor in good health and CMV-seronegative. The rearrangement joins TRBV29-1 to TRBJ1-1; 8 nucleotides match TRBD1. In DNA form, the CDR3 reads TGCAGCGTCACGGCGGACAGGGACCGGACTGAAGCTTTCTTT. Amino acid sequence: CSVTADRDRTEAFF.